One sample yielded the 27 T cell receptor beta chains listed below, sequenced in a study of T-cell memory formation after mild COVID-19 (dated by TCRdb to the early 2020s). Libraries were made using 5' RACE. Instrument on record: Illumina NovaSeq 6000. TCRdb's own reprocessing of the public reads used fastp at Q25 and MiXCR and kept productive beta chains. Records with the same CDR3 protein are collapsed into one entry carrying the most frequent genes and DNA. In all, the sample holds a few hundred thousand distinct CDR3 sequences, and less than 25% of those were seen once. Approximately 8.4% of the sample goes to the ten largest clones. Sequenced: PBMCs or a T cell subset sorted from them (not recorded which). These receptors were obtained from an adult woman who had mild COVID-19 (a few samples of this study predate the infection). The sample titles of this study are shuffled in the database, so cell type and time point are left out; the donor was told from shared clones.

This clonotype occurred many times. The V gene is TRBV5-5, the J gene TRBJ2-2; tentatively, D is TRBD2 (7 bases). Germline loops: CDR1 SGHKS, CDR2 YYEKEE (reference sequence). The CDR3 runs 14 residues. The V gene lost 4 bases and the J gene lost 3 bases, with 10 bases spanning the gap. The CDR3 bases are TGTGCCAGCAGCCGGGGGGCAGACACCGGGGAGCTGTTTTTT. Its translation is CASSRGADTGELFF.

Here the CDR3 DNA reads TGTGCCAGCAGTTTTAGCGGACAGCTTCGGTCCTATGGCTACACCTTC. Its protein is CASSFSGQLRSYGYTF. The V gene is TRBV9, the J gene TRBJ1-2; D is possibly TRBD1 (6 bases). V was pared by 5 bases and J by 4 bases, with 21 bases between. The germline V gene encodes CDR1 SGDLS and CDR2 YYNGEE. This CDR3 region has 16 residues.

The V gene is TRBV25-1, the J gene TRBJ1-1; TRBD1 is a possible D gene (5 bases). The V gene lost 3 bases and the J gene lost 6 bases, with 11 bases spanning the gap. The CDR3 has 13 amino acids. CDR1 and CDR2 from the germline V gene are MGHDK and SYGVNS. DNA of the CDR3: TGTGCCAGCAGTGACAGCCCGGGGGCTGAAGCTTTCTTT. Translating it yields CASSDSPGAEAFF.

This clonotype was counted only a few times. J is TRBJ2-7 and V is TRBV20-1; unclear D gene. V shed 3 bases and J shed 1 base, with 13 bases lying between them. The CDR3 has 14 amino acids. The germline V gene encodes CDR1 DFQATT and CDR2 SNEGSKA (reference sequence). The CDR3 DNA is TGCAGTGCTAGTAACCCTATCCAATCCTACGAGCAGTACTTC. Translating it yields CSASNPIQSYEQYF.

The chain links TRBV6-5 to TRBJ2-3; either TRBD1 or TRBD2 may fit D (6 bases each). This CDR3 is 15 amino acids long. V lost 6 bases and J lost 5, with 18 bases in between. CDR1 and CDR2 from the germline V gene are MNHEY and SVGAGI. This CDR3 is CASRIGGRGIDTQYF. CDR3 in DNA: TGTGCCAGCAGGATCGGGGGCCGGGGGATAGATACGCAGTATTTT.

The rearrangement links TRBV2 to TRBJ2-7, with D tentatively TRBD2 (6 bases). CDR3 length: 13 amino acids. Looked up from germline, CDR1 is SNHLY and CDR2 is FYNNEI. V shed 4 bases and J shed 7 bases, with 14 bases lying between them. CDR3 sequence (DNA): TGTGCCAGCAGTGGGAATCGGGACTTTGAGCAGTACTTC. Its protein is CASSGNRDFEQYF. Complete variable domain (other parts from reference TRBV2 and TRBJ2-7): EPEVTQTPSHQVTQMGQEVILRCVPISNHLYFYWYRQILGQKVEFLVSFYNNEISEKSEIFDDQFSVERPDGSNFTLKIRSTKLEDSAMYFCASSGNRDFEQYFGPGTRLTVT.

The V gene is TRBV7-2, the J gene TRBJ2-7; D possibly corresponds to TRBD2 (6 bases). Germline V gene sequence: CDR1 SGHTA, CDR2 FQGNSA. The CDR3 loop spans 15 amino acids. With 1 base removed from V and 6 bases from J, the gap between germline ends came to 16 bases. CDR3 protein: CASSLVTAGLGEQYF. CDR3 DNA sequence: TGTGCCAGCAGCTTAGTTACAGCGGGCCTTGGCGAGCAGTACTTC.

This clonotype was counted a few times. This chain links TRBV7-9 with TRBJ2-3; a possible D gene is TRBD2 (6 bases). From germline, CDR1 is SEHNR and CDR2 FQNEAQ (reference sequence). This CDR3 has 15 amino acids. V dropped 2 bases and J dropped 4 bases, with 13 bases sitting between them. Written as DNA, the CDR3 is TGTGCCAGCAGCTTACCACGGGAGACTCCAGATACGCAGTATTTT. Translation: CASSLPRETPDTQYF.

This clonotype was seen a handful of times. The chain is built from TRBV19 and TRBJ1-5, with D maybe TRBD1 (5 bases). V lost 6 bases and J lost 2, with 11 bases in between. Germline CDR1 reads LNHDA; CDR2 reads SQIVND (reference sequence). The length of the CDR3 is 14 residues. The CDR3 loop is CASRPRDGNQPQHF. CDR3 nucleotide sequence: TGTGCCAGTAGGCCCCGGGACGGCAATCAGCCCCAGCATTTT.

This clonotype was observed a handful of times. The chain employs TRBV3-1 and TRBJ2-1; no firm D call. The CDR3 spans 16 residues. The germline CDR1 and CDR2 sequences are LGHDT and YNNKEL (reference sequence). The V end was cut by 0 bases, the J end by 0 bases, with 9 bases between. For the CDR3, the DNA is TGTGCCAGCAGCCAAGATTACATCTCCTCCTACAATGAGCAGTTCTTC. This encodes CASSQDYISSYNEQFF.

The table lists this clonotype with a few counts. The CDR3 DNA is TGTGCCAGTAGTCGTGTCAGGGTCTACACCGGGGAGCTGTTTTTT. It specifies CASSRVRVYTGELFF. The gene calls are TRBV19 and TRBJ2-2; a possible D gene is TRBD1 (5 bases). The V gene lost 5 bases and the J gene lost 3 bases, with 13 bases spanning the gap. CDR3 size: 15 residues. Germline assignment: CDR1 LNHDA and CDR2 SQIVND (reference sequence).

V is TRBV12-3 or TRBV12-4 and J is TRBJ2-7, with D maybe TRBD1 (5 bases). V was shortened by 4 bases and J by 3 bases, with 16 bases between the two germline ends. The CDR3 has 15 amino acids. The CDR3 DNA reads TGTGCCAGCAGTTCGCAGGGCCCCCCGTTCTACGAGCAGTACTTC. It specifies CASSSQGPPFYEQYF.

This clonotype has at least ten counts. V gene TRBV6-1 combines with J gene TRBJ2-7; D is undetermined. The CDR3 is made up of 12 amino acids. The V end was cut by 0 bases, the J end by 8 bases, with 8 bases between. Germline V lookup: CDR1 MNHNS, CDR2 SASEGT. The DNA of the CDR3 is TGTGCCAGCAGTGAAGCTCCTACGCAGCAGTACTTC. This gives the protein CASSEAPTQQYF.

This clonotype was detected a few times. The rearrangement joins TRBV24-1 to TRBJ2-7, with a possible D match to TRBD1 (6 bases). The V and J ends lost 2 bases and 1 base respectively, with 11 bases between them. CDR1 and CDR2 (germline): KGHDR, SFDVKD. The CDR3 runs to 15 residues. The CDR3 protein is CATSDSRTASYEQYF. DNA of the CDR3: TGTGCCACCAGTGATTCCCGGACAGCTTCCTACGAGCAGTACTTC.

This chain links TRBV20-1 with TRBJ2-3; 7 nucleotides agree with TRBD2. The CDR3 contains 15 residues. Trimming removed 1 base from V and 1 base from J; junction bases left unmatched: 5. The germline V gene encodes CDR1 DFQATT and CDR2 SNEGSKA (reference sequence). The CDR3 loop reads CSARGPSGGTDTQYF. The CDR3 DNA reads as TGCAGTGCTAGAGGGCCGAGCGGGGGCACAGATACGCAGTATTTT.

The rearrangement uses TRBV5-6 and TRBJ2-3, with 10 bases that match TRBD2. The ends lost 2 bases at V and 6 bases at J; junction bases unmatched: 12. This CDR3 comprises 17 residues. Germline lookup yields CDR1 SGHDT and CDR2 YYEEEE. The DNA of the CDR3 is TGTGCCAGCAGCTTACCGCATTTAGCGGGGGGTGTGGATACGCAGTATTTT. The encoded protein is CASSLPHLAGGVDTQYF.

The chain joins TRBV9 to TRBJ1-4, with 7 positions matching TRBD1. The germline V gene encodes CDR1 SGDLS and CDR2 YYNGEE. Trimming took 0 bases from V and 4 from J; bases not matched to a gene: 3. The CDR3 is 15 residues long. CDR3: CASSVEDRFNEKLFF. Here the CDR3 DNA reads TGTGCCAGCAGCGTAGAGGACAGGTTTAATGAAAAACTGTTTTTT.

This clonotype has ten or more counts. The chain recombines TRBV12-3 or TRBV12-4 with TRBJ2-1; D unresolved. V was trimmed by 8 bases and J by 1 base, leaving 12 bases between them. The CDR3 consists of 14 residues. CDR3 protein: CASSEPVSYNEQFF. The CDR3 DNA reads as TGTGCCAGCTCAGAGCCAGTTTCCTACAATGAGCAGTTCTTC.

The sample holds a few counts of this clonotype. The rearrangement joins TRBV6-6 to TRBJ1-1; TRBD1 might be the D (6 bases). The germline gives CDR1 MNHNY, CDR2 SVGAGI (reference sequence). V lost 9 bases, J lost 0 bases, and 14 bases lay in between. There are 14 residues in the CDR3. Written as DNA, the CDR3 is TGTGCCAGTTCCTCGGGGGGCCTGAACACTGAAGCTTTCTTT. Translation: CASSSGGLNTEAFF.

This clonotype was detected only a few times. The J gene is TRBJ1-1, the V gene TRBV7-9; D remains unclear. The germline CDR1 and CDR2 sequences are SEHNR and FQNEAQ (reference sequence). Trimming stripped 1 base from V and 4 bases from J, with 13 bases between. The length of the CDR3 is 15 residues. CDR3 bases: TGTGCCAGCAGCTTAGGGTTCGGCGAAGCCACTGAAGCTTTCTTT. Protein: CASSLGFGEATEAFF.

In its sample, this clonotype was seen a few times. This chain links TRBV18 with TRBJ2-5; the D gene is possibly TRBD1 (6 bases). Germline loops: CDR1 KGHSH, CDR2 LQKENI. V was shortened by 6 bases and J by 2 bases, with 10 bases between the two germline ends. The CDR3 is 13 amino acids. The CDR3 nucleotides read TGTGCCAGCTCTGGGACACAGCAAGAGACCCAGTACTTC. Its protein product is CASSGTQQETQYF. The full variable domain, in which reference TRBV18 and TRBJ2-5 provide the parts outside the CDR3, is NAGVMQNPRHLVRRRGQEARLRCSPMKGHSHVYWYRQLPEEGLKFMVYLQKENIIDESGMPKERFSAEFPKEGPSILRIQQVVRGDSAAYFCASSGTQQETQYFGPGTRLLVL.

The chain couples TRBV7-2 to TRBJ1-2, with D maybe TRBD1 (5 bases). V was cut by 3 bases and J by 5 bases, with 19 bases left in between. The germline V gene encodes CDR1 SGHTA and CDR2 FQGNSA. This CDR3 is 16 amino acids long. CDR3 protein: CASSFGAGRLKYGYTF. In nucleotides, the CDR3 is TGTGCCAGCAGCTTTGGGGCAGGCCGCCTCAAGTATGGCTACACCTTC.

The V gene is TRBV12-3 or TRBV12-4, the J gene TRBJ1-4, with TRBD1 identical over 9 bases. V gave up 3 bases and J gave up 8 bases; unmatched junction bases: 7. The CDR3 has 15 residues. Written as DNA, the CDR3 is TGTGCCAGCAGTTTCCGGGACAGGGAAAGCGAAAAACTGTTTTTT. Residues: CASSFRDRESEKLFF.

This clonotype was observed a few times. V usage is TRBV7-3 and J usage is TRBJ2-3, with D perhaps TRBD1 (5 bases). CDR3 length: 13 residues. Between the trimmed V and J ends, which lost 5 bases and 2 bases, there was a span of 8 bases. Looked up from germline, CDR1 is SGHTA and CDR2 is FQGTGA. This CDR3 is CASSKDNTDTQYF. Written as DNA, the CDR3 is TGTGCCAGCAGCAAGGACAACACAGATACGCAGTATTTT.

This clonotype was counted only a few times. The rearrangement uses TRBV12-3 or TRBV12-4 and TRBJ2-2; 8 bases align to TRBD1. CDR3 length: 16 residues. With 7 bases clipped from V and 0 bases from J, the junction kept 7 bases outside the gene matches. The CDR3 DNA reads TGTGCCAGCATTAGACAGGGGACGGCGAACACCGGGGAGCTGTTTTTT. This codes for CASIRQGTANTGELFF.

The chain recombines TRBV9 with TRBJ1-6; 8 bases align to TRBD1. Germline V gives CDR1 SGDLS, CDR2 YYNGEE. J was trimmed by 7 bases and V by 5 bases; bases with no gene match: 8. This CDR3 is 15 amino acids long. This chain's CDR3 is CASSPRTGINSPLHF. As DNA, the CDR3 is TGTGCCAGCAGTCCACGGACAGGGATAAATTCACCCCTCCACTTT.

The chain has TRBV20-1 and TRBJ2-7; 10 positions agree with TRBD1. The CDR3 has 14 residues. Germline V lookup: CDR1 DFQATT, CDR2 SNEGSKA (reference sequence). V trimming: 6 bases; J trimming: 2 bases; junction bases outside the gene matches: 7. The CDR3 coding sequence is TGCAGTGCGCGGACAGGGGGGAAGGCCTACGAGCAGTACTTC. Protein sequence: CSARTGGKAYEQYF.